The 27 T cell receptor beta chains listed next were all sequenced from one sample in a study of T cell responses to AZD1222 COVID-19 vaccine. The protocol was immunoSEQ multiplex PCR, while the TCRdb copy is restricted to in-frame clones and leaves out a portion. The table has more than 150,000 clones, more than 80% seen once. Sequencing was performed on peripheral blood, taken on day 0 of AZD1222 vaccination. The receptors here all came from an adult in good health.

This rearrangement joins TRBV28 to TRBJ2-7, with 8 bases matching TRBD1. The J segment lost 0 bases and the V segment lost 6 bases, leaving 7 bases of the junction unmatched. Germline CDR1 MDHEN, CDR2 SYDVKM. This CDR3 region has 15 residues. This CDR3 reads CASRIGQGGSYEQYF. DNA of the CDR3: TGTGCCAGCAGGATTGGACAGGGCGGCTCCTACGAGCAGTACTTC.

This chain joins TRBV7-2 and TRBJ1-6; D possibly corresponds to TRBD1 (5 bases). The CDR3 runs 14 residues. The V and J ends lost 1 base and 16 bases respectively, with 17 bases between them. The germline V gene has CDR1 SGHTA and CDR2 FQGNSA. CDR3 nucleotide sequence: TGTGCCAGCAGCTTAGATGAGGGGACCCCGAATCTCCACTTT. Translating it yields CASSLDEGTPNLHF.

This clone was seen just once. The gene calls are TRBV29-1 and TRBJ2-1; TRBD2 agrees at 10 bases. Germline values: CDR1 SQVTM, CDR2 ANQGSEA. There are 17 residues in the CDR3. J lost 7 bases, V lost 0 bases, and 12 bases had no gene match. The CDR3 region has the DNA TGCAGCGTTGAAGATTGGGGAGCGGGAGGGCTCGGGAATGAGCAGTTCTTC. Its translation is CSVEDWGAGGLGNEQFF.

There are a few counts of this clone. The rearrangement links TRBV29-1 to TRBJ2-7, with 9 bases identical to TRBD1. There are 14 residues in the CDR3. J was trimmed by 0 bases and V by 6 bases; bases with no gene match: 6. In germline, CDR1 is SQVTM, CDR2 ANQGSEA. This chain's CDR3 is CSVMTGGSSYEQYF. CDR3 DNA sequence: TGCAGCGTCATGACAGGGGGAAGCTCCTACGAGCAGTACTTC.

The chain is built from TRBV2 and TRBJ2-3; 13 nucleotides match TRBD2. V lost 6 bases, J lost 6 bases, and 9 bases stayed unmatched. Germline V gene sequence: CDR1 SNHLY, CDR2 FYNNEI. The CDR3 spans 16 residues. CDR3 sequence (DNA): TGTGCCAGCAGCCCCGGGACTAGCGGGGCTTGGGATACGCAGTATTTT. Translation: CASSPGTSGAWDTQYF. The whole variable domain, remainder taken from reference TRBV2 and TRBJ2-3, is EPEVTQTPSHQVTQMGQEVILRCVPISNHLYFYWYRQILGQKVEFLVSFYNNEISEKSEIFDDQFSVERPDGSNFTLKIRSTKLEDSAMYFCASSPGTSGAWDTQYFGPGTRLTVL.

The rearrangement links TRBV5-1 to TRBJ1-4; 10 bases align to TRBD1. The CDR3 is 17 amino acids. Germline CDR1 reads SGHRS; CDR2 reads YFSETQ. The trim removed 1 base at V and 6 bases at J, leaving 9 bases unmatched. The DNA of the CDR3 is TGCGCCAGCAGCTTGCTGACAGGGGGCTACGGGGATGAAAAACTGTTTTTT. Its translation is CASSLLTGGYGDEKLFF.

V usage is TRBV11-3 and J usage is TRBJ1-4, with D tentatively TRBD1 (5 bases). This CDR3 is 17 amino acids long. Germline V gene sequence: CDR1 SGHNT, CDR2 YENEEA. The V gene lost 1 base and the J gene lost 7 bases, with 19 bases spanning the gap. DNA for the CDR3: TGTGCCAGCAGCTTAGTCGAGCCGGGACGGAGCTTTGAAAAACTGTTTTTT. It is translated as CASSLVEPGRSFEKLFF.

This chain links TRBV19 with TRBJ2-7; the match to TRBD2 covers 8 bases. V was pared by 4 bases and J by 4 bases, with 9 bases of the junction left unmatched. CDR1 LNHDA and CDR2 SQIVND come from the germline V gene (reference sequence). The CDR3 spans 15 residues. The CDR3 spells CASSTQYSGAYEQYF. CDR3 in DNA: TGTGCCAGTAGTACCCAATATAGCGGGGCATACGAGCAGTACTTC.

A few counts support this clone. This chain joins TRBV7-8 and TRBJ2-5; 8 bases match TRBD1. The trim removed 6 bases at V and 5 bases at J, leaving 11 bases unmatched. Per the germline V gene, CDR1 is SGHVS and CDR2 is FQNEAQ. The CDR3 runs to 15 residues. CDR3 DNA: TGTGCCAGCAGGCTGACCAGGGGGCCAGCTGAGACCCAGTACTTC. It encodes CASRLTRGPAETQYF. Variable domain in full (rest from reference TRBV7-8 and TRBJ2-5): GAGVSQSPRYKVAKRGQDVALRCDPISGHVSLFWYQQALGQGPEFLTYFQNEAQLDKSGLPSDRFFAERPEGSVSTLKIQRTQQEDSAVYLCASRLTRGPAETQYFGPGTRLLVL.

The rearrangement joins TRBV6-5 to TRBJ2-7; no clear D gene. V lost 2 bases and J lost 0, with 11 bases in between. Germline-derived CDR1 and CDR2 are MNHEY and SVGAGI. The CDR3 has 15 residues. For the CDR3, the DNA is TGTGCCAGCAGTTACCGCCAGACGAGCTCCTACGAGCAGTACTTC. It yields the protein CASSYRQTSSYEQYF.

Turning to this clone: The sample carries other DNA sequences with the same CDR3. This rearrangement joins TRBV6-5 to TRBJ1-2; D might be TRBD1 (6 bases). CDR1 and CDR2 (germline): MNHEY, SVGAGI. The ends were cut back, 0 bases at V and 1 base at J, with 6 bases in the middle. The CDR3 spans 14 residues. CDR3 coding DNA: TGTGCCAGCAGTTACTCACAGGGTAACTATGGCTACACCTTC. Translated: CASSYSQGNYGYTF.

The V gene is TRBV4-1, the J gene TRBJ2-5; 8 bases are a match to TRBD1. Trimming removed 2 bases from V and 2 bases from J; junction bases left unmatched: 4. Germline CDR1 reads MGHRA; CDR2 reads YSYEKL. CDR3 length: 15 amino acids. The CDR3 DNA is TGCGCCAGCAGCCAAACCGGACAGGGACAAGAGACCCAGTACTTC. Encoded protein: CASSQTGQGQETQYF.

J is TRBJ1-2 and V is TRBV5-6; possibly TRBD1 for D (5 bases). The CDR3 is 15 amino acids. V lost 0 bases, J lost 3 bases, and 12 bases lay in between. Germline V gene lookup returns CDR1 SGHDT and CDR2 YYEEEE. CDR3 in amino acids: CASSLGGANDYGYTF. Here the CDR3 DNA reads TGTGCCAGCAGCTTGGGAGGGGCGAATGACTATGGCTACACCTTC.

The chain employs TRBV4-1 and TRBJ2-6; 8 nucleotides line up with TRBD1. With V trimmed by 2 bases and J by 0 bases, 6 bases remained unmatched. From germline, CDR1 is MGHRA and CDR2 YSYEKL. This CDR3 comprises 18 residues. The DNA for the CDR3 is TGCGCCAGCAGCCAACCCAGGACAGGGTCCTCTGGGGCCAACGTCCTGACTTTC. As protein: CASSQPRTGSSGANVLTF.

The V call is TRBV27, the J call TRBJ2-5, with 7 bases identical to TRBD2. The germline V gene has CDR1 MNHEY and CDR2 SMNVEV (reference sequence). The CDR3 sequence is 14 residues long. J gave up 6 bases and V 2 bases, and 6 bases lay outside the gene matches. CDR3 sequence (DNA): TGTGCCAGCAGTTTACAAGTCGGGGGGAAGACCCAGTACTTC. Translation gives CASSLQVGGKTQYF.

The V call is TRBV28, the J call TRBJ1-1; no firm D call. Looked up from germline, CDR1 is MDHEN and CDR2 is SYDVKM. CDR3 size: 13 residues. The ends were cut back, 2 bases at V and 4 bases at J, with 8 bases in the middle. The CDR3: CASSLEAGTEAFF. The CDR3 bases are TGTGCCAGCAGTTTAGAGGCCGGCACTGAAGCTTTCTTT.

V is TRBV30 and J is TRBJ1-6, with 9 nucleotides matching TRBD1. After removal of 3 bases from V and 10 bases from J, the junction contained 7 bases not matched to a gene. The length of the CDR3 is 14 residues. CDR1 is GTSNPN and CDR2 is SVGIG in the germline V gene (reference sequence). The CDR3 nucleotides read TGTGCCTGGAGCGGGAGACAGGGGGACTCACCCCTCCACTTT. It codes for CAWSGRQGDSPLHF.

The CDR3 region is CASSTPSGGPYEQYF. DNA for the CDR3: TGTGCCAGCAGCACCCCATCCGGGGGCCCCTACGAGCAGTACTTC. This chain uses TRBV11-2 with TRBJ2-7; D is tentatively TRBD1 or TRBD2 (6 bases each). The germline V gene has CDR1 SGHAT and CDR2 FQNNGV. This CDR3 has 15 residues. Trimming stripped 5 bases from V and 2 bases from J, with 16 bases between. Filled out from reference TRBV11-2 and TRBJ2-7, the complete variable domain reads EAGVAQSPRYKIIEKRQSVAFWCNPISGHATLYWYQQILGQGPKLLIQFQNNGVVDDSQLPKDRFSAERLKGVDSTLKIQPAKLEDSAVYLCASSTPSGGPYEQYFGPGTRLTVT.

This clone was seen only once. The genes are TRBV3-1 (or the pseudogene TRBV3-2) and TRBJ2-1, with 8 bases aligning to TRBD1. Germline loops: CDR1 LGHDT, CDR2 YNNKEL (reference sequence). The CDR3 is 16 residues long. Losses at the gene ends were 6 bases for V and 1 base for J; bases not matched to a gene: 8. This chain's CDR3 is CASSHPTGGSYNEQFF. The CDR3 region has the DNA TGTGCCAGCAGTCATCCTACAGGGGGATCCTACAATGAGCAGTTCTTC.

The rearrangement uses TRBV7-2 and TRBJ2-7; 10 bases match TRBD2. V gave up 0 bases and J gave up 6 bases; unmatched junction bases: 2. Germline CDR1 reads SGHTA; CDR2 reads FQGNSA. The CDR3 sequence is 14 residues long. The CDR3: CASSLAGTSVEQYF. The CDR3 nucleotides read TGTGCCAGCAGCTTAGCCGGGACTAGCGTCGAGCAGTACTTC.

This clone was seen a few times. This chain joins TRBV5-4 and TRBJ2-7; D uncertain. Germline CDR1 reads SGHNT; CDR2 reads YYREEE (reference sequence). This CDR3 has 13 residues. V lost 0 bases and J lost 0, with 4 bases in between. CDR3 nucleotides: TGTGCCAGCAGCTTGGTAGGCTCCTACGAGCAGTACTTC. Translated, it gives CASSLVGSYEQYF.

The CDR3 DNA is TGCGCCAGCAGCTTGGAGGGGGCGAGTGGAAAACTGTTTTTT. It encodes CASSLEGASGKLFF. This sequence joins TRBV5-1 and TRBJ1-4, with 7 bases aligning to TRBD1. V lost 0 bases, J lost 10 bases, and 6 bases stayed unmatched. The CDR3 is 14 amino acids. Per the germline V gene, CDR1 is SGHRS and CDR2 is YFSETQ.

The chain combines TRBV11-1 with TRBJ2-7; the D gene could be TRBD1 or TRBD2 (6 bases each). The germline V and J ends were trimmed by 5 bases and 5 bases, with 16 bases remaining between them. The CDR3 has 14 residues. Germline CDR1 reads SGHAT; CDR2 reads FQDESV (reference sequence). The DNA for the CDR3 is TGTGCCAGCAGCCGGGGGCAGGGGCTGAACGAGCAGTACTTC. Its translation is CASSRGQGLNEQYF.

The chain joins TRBV9 to TRBJ2-2, with D perhaps matching TRBD2 (6 bases). The CDR3 contains 18 residues. Germline V gene lookup returns CDR1 SGDLS and CDR2 YYNGEE. V was shortened by 0 bases and J by 1 base, with 16 bases between the two germline ends. The CDR3 spells CASSVGPGLPGNTGELFF. In DNA form, the CDR3 reads TGTGCCAGCAGCGTAGGCCCCGGACTACCCGGGAACACCGGGGAGCTGTTTTTT.

V is TRBV28 and J is TRBJ1-2; D is possibly TRBD1 (6 bases). Germline V gene lookup returns CDR1 MDHEN and CDR2 SYDVKM. This CDR3 has 14 amino acids. Deletions cut 2 bases from V and 4 bases from J, with 11 bases between. CDR3 nucleotides: TGTGCCAGCAGTTTAGCACAGGGAGGCTATGGCTACACCTTC. Its protein product is CASSLAQGGYGYTF.

V usage is TRBV27 and J usage is TRBJ1-2; TRBD1 aligns across 7 bases. CDR1 and CDR2 from the germline V gene are MNHEY and SMNVEV (reference sequence). J was trimmed by 4 bases and V by 4 bases; bases with no gene match: 6. This CDR3 has 14 amino acids. This CDR3 reads CASSSGQRGYGYTF. In DNA, the CDR3 is TGTGCCAGCAGTTCGGGACAGAGGGGCTATGGCTACACCTTC.

This sequence joins TRBV5-6 and TRBJ2-1, with D hard to call. This CDR3 comprises 15 residues. Germline loops: CDR1 SGHDT, CDR2 YYEEEE. V was clipped by 0 bases and J by 2 bases, with 9 bases between them. DNA of the CDR3: TGTGCCAGCAGCTTGGTAGGGAACACCTACAATGAGCAGTTCTTC. Protein product: CASSLVGNTYNEQFF.